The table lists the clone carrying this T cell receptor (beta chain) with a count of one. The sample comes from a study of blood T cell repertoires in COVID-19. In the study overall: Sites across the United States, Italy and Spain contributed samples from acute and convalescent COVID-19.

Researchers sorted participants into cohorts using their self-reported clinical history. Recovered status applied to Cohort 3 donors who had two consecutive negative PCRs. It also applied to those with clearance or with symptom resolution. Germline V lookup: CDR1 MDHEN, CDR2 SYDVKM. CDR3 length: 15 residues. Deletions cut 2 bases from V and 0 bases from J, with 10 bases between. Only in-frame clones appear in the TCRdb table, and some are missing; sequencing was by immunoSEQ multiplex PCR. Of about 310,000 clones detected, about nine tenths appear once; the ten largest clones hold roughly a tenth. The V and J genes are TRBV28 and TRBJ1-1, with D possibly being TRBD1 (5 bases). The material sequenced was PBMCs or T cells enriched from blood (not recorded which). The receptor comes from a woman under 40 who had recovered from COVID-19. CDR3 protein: CASSLIAGLNTEAFF. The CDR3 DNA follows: TGTGCCAGCAGTTTAATCGCAGGGCTGAACACTGAAGCTTTCTTT.